Listed here are 19 T cell receptor beta chains from one sample, sequenced in a study of blood T cell repertoires in COVID-19. Generated by immunoSEQ multiplex PCR, the TCRdb table keeps only in-frame clones and is missing some. The sample lists about 300,000 clones; about 85% were seen once. The sequencing input was PBMCs or T cells enriched from blood (not recorded which). The source of these receptors is a woman aged 30 to 39 who had been exposed to COVID-19.

This chain joins TRBV19 and TRBJ1-6; 7 nucleotides align to TRBD1. CDR3 length: 16 amino acids. CDR1 and CDR2 from the germline V gene are LNHDA and SQIVND (reference sequence). V lost 6 bases, J lost 2 bases, and 7 bases stayed unmatched. This CDR3 reads CASSAGTATYNSPLHF. Here the CDR3 DNA reads TGTGCCAGTAGCGCCGGGACAGCAACCTATAATTCACCCCTCCACTTT.

The chain carries TRBV23-1 and TRBJ2-1; 15 nucleotides agree with TRBD2. TRBV23-1 is designated an ORF whose function remains uncertain. The CDR3 loop spans 22 amino acids. After removal of 1 base from V and 7 bases from J, the junction contained 20 bases not matched to a gene. CDR3 sequence: CASSQLEGARTSGRVFGNEQFF. The CDR3 DNA is TGCGCCAGCAGTCAATTGGAGGGGGCGAGGACTAGCGGGAGGGTCTTTGGGAATGAGCAGTTCTTC.

The sample holds a few counts of this clone. V gene TRBV5-1 combines with J gene TRBJ1-1, with a tentative D call TRBD1 (6 bases). The V gene's germline CDR1 is SGHRS and CDR2 YFSETQ. This CDR3 spans 13 amino acids. The V end lost 2 bases, the J end lost 5 bases, and 10 bases lay between the germline ends. CDR3 in DNA: TGCGCCAGCAGCTTTTCCAGGGGAACTGAAGCTTTCTTT. This sequence encodes CASSFSRGTEAFF.

CDR3 sequence reads: CASGYTSGTGNEQFF. The CDR3 region has the DNA TGCGCCAGCGGATACACATCCGGGACAGGGAATGAGCAGTTCTTC. This chain links TRBV4-1 with TRBJ2-1; 9 bases align to TRBD1. Germline V lookup: CDR1 MGHRA, CDR2 YSYEKL. This CDR3 is built from 15 residues. V shed 8 bases and J 7 bases; nucleotides not matched to a gene: 12.

This clone was recorded a few times. V usage is TRBV28 and J usage is TRBJ1-1; D not certain. The V end lost 6 bases, the J end lost 0 bases, and 11 bases lay between the germline ends. This CDR3 region has 14 residues. Germline values: CDR1 MDHEN, CDR2 SYDVKM. CDR3 bases: TGTGCCAGCAGCGTGGTGCAGGTGAACACTGAAGCTTTCTTT. It encodes CASSVVQVNTEAFF.

CDR3 DNA: TGTGCCAGCAGATCCGGGACAGGATTCTACACCTTC. It yields the protein CASRSGTGFYTF. This chain connects TRBV28 to TRBJ1-2; 8 nucleotides line up with TRBD1. The CDR3 is made up of 12 amino acids. V was pared by 6 bases and J by 10 bases, with 7 bases of the junction left unmatched. Germline lookup yields CDR1 MDHEN and CDR2 SYDVKM.

The chain joins TRBV19 to TRBJ1-2; 9 bases match TRBD1. Germline V gene lookup returns CDR1 LNHDA and CDR2 SQIVND (reference sequence). This CDR3 region has 16 residues. J lost 6 bases, V lost 6 bases, and 14 bases had no gene match. The CDR3 sequence: CASRKTLDRGSHGYTF. CDR3 bases: TGTGCCAGTAGGAAAACATTGGACAGGGGAAGCCATGGCTACACCTTC.

This chain joins TRBV9 and TRBJ2-7, with 9 nucleotides matching TRBD2. This CDR3 spans 17 amino acids. Germline V gives CDR1 SGDLS, CDR2 YYNGEE. V was clipped by 4 bases and J by 1 base; unmatched bases: 12. The CDR3 bases are TGTGCCAGCAGCTCAGGGGGGACTAGCTTTACATCCTACGAGCAGTACTTC. Translated, it gives CASSSGGTSFTSYEQYF.

This clone was seen a handful of times. CDR3 nucleotide sequence: TGTGCCAGCAGCGTAGGCGGGATGAACACCGGGGAGCTGTTTTTT. It specifies CASSVGGMNTGELFF. This chain uses TRBV9 with TRBJ2-2; D might be TRBD2 (6 bases). Trimming shortened V by 0 bases and J by 1 base, and 7 bases separated the two germline ends. This CDR3 has 15 amino acids. Germline CDR1 SGDLS, CDR2 YYNGEE. Using reference TRBV9 and TRBJ2-2 for the parts outside the CDR3, the full variable domain is DSGVTQTPKHLITATGQRVTLRCSPRSGDLSVYWYQQSLDQGLQFLIQYYNGEERAKGNILERFSAQQFPDLHSELNLSSLELGDSALYFCASSVGGMNTGELFFGEGSRLTVL.

The V and J genes are TRBV19 and TRBJ1-1; 7 bases are a match to TRBD1. The CDR3 is made up of 15 amino acids. Germline V gives CDR1 LNHDA, CDR2 SQIVND (reference sequence). The J segment lost 2 bases and the V segment lost 5 bases, leaving 8 bases of the junction unmatched. CDR3 coding DNA: TGTGCCAGTAGTTTCTCTACAGGGGTCAACACTGAAGCTTTCTTT. Protein product: CASSFSTGVNTEAFF.

The chain employs TRBV20-1 and TRBJ2-7, with a possible D match to TRBD1 (5 bases). The CDR3 is made up of 12 amino acids. The V gene lost 3 bases and the J gene lost 3 bases, with 9 bases spanning the gap. The V gene's germline CDR1 is DFQATT and CDR2 SNEGSKA (reference sequence). The CDR3 region is CSASGQGYEQYF. The CDR3 DNA reads TGCAGTGCTAGTGGGCAGGGCTACGAGCAGTACTTC.

This rearrangement joins TRBV6-4 to TRBJ1-4; possibly TRBD1 for D (5 bases). Germline V gene sequence: CDR1 MRHNA, CDR2 SNTAGT. V was pared by 2 bases and J by 4 bases, with 11 bases between. The CDR3 consists of 15 residues. For the CDR3, the DNA is TGTGCCAGCAGTGACAAGACAGCTCTTAATGAAAAACTGTTTTTT. Protein: CASSDKTALNEKLFF.

V usage is TRBV19 and J usage is TRBJ1-1, with TRBD1 identical over 7 bases. The V gene end was trimmed by 4 bases and the J gene end by 5 bases; junction bases not matched to a gene: 4. Germline V gene data show CDR1 as LNHDA and CDR2 as SQIVND (reference sequence). The CDR3 runs to 13 residues. The CDR3 sequence: CASSTAGQTEAFF. CDR3 nucleotide sequence: TGTGCCAGTAGTACGGCGGGACAGACTGAAGCTTTCTTT.

The CDR3 DNA sequence: TGTGCCAGCAGCCCCCAAGCGAGACAGGGGGCACAAGAAAAACTGTTTTTT. The encoded protein is CASSPQARQGAQEKLFF. The chain joins TRBV7-2 to TRBJ1-4; TRBD1 aligns across 10 bases. Germline CDR1 is SGHTA and CDR2 is FQGNSA. V dropped 5 bases and J dropped 8; count of bases not matched to a gene: 14. The CDR3 loop spans 17 amino acids.

The genes are TRBV6-1 and TRBJ1-5; unclear D gene. V lost 1 base to trimming and J lost 6 bases, with 13 bases between them. Per germline, CDR1 MNHNS and CDR2 SASEGT. CDR3 length equals 15 residues. CDR3 in amino acids: CASSEGRLGAQPQHF. The CDR3 nucleotides are TGTGCCAGCAGTGAAGGTAGGCTGGGCGCTCAGCCCCAGCATTTT.

A note on this clone: The same CDR3 is also encoded by other DNA sequences in this sample. The chain links TRBV5-1 to TRBJ2-5; possible D gene TRBD1, 5 bases. Trimming took 2 bases from V and 3 from J, leaving 8 bases between them. Germline V gives CDR1 SGHRS, CDR2 YFSETQ. The CDR3 is made up of 13 amino acids. The CDR3 nucleotides read TGCGCCAGCAGCTTAGAAGGGGAAGAGACCCAGTACTTC. It specifies CASSLEGEETQYF. The complete variable domain, with remaining parts taken from reference TRBV5-1 and TRBJ2-5, reads KAGVTQTPRYLIKTRGQQVTLSCSPISGHRSVSWYQQTPGQGLQFLFEYFSETQRNKGNFPGRFSGRQFSNSRSEMNVSTLELGDSALYLCASSLEGEETQYFGPGTRLLVL.

In this sample, this clone turned up once. This sequence joins TRBV7-8 and TRBJ1-2, with 9 bases that match TRBD1. Germline CDR1 SGHVS, CDR2 FQNEAQ. J gave up 4 bases and V 3 bases, and 12 bases lay outside the gene matches. This CDR3 contains 17 residues. CDR3 nucleotides: TGTGCCAGCAGCTTGGCGACCATGGAGACAGGGGGCTATGGCTACACCTTC. Translation gives CASSLATMETGGYGYTF.

The chain recombines TRBV5-1 with TRBJ2-1; 10 bases match TRBD1. Germline loops: CDR1 SGHRS, CDR2 YFSETQ. V shed 4 bases and J 9 bases; nucleotides not matched to a gene: 13. This CDR3 contains 16 residues. The DNA for the CDR3 is TGCGCCAGCAGCCAAACCGGGACAGGGGTTCTCGGTGAGCAGTTCTTC. It encodes CASSQTGTGVLGEQFF.

The chain couples TRBV7-3 to TRBJ1-1; TRBD1 aligns across 9 bases. Trimming removed 3 bases from V and 6 bases from J; junction bases left unmatched: 2. The CDR3 runs to 13 residues. Germline V CDR1 and CDR2: SGHTA, FQGTGA. CDR3 DNA sequence: TGTGCCAGCAGCTTTGGGGACAGGGCTGAAGCTTTCTTT. This encodes CASSFGDRAEAFF.